The 3 T cell receptor beta chains below come from one sample, sequenced in a study of blood T cell repertoires in COVID-19. Only in-frame clones appear in the TCRdb table, and some are missing; sequencing was by immunoSEQ multiplex PCR. The table lists around 480,000 clones, around 89% of them singletons, with over 9.5% in the top ten. What was sequenced was peripheral blood. These receptors were obtained from a woman between 50 and 59 years old with COVID-19, enrolled during active disease.

CDR3 residues: CASRLGAVRAFF. Here the CDR3 DNA reads TGTGCCAGCAGGTTGGGGGCGGTCAGAGCTTTCTTT. The J gene is TRBJ1-1, the V gene TRBV28; TRBD1 might be the D (6 bases). The CDR3 has 12 amino acids. Trimming left V 6 bases short and J 10 bases short, with 15 bases between. Germline V CDR1 and CDR2: MDHEN, SYDVKM. The entire variable domain, with the rest obtained from reference TRBV28 and TRBJ1-1, is as follows: DVKVTQSSRYLVKRTGEKVFLECVQDMDHENMFWYRQDPGLGLRLIYFSYDVKMKEKGDIPEGYSVSREKKERFSLILESASTNQTSMYLCASRLGAVRAFFGQGTRLTVV.

Turning to this clone: The same CDR3 also results from other DNA sequences found in this sample. The chain couples TRBV27 to TRBJ1-1, with no clear D. In germline, CDR1 is MNHEY, CDR2 SMNVEV (reference sequence). V was trimmed by 0 bases and J by 1 base, leaving 6 bases between them. CDR3 length: 14 residues. CDR3 amino acids: CASSLSGGNTEAFF. The CDR3 nucleotides read TGTGCCAGCAGTTTATCCGGAGGGAACACTGAAGCTTTCTTT.

The V call is TRBV5-8, the J call TRBJ1-5, with D perhaps TRBD1 (5 bases). The CDR3 loop spans 15 amino acids. V lost 6 bases, J lost 3 bases, and 16 bases lay in between. Germline V lookup: CDR1 SGHTS, CDR2 YDEGEE. The CDR3 DNA reads TGTGCCAGCACTTTATTAAGGGGATCCAATCAGCCCCAGCATTTT. This gives the protein CASTLLRGSNQPQHF. The full variable domain, with the rest looked up from reference TRBV5-8 and TRBJ1-5, is EAGVTQSPTHLIKTRGQQATLRCSPISGHTSVYWYQQALGLGLQFLLWYDEGEERNRGNFPPRFSGRQFPNYSSELNVNALELEDSALYLCASTLLRGSNQPQHFGDGTRLSIL.